This T cell receptor (beta chain) was sequenced for a study of post-analysis software for immune sequencing data. The CDR3 is 16 amino acids. Germline V lookup: CDR1 SGHTA, CDR2 FQGNSA. V lost 5 bases and J lost 5; bases outside the gene matches: 11. The authors incorporated unique molecular identifiers into the TCR beta cDNA libraries. TCRdb redid the calling of the PCR reads with MiXCR, one entry per CDR3 protein. There are 150,000 to 200,000 distinct CDR3 sequences in the sample; about 36% occur only once, and 28% lies in the top ten. This clonotype originated in a girl aged 10 to 17 with multiple sclerosis. The sequencing here drew on blood, taken after autologous hematopoietic stem cell transplantation. The rearrangement joins TRBV7-2 to TRBJ2-1; 8 bases agree with TRBD2. As DNA, the CDR3 is TGTGCCAGCAGCCGGGGGGGCGGGGGCCACGACAATGAGCAGTTCTTC. Translating gives CASSRGGGGHDNEQFF.